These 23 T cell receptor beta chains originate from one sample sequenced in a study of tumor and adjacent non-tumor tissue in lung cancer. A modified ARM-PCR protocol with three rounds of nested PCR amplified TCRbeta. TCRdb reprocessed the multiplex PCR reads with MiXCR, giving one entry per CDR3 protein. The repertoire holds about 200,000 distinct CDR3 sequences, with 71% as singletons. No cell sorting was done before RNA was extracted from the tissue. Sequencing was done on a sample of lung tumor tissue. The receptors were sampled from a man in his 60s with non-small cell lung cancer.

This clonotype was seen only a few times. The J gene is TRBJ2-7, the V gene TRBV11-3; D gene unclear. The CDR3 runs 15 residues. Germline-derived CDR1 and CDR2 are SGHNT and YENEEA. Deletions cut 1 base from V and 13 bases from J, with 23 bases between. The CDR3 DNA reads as TGTGCCAGCAGCTTAGGACGCACGGTGGTGGACGAGTACTACTTC. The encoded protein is CASSLGRTVVDEYYF. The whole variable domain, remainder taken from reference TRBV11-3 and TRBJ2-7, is EAGVVQSPRYKIIEKKQPVAFWCNPISGHNTLYWYLQNLGQGPELLIRYENEEAVDDSQLPKDRFSAERLKGVDSTLKIQPAELGDSAVYLCASSLGRTVVDEYYFGPGTRLTVT.

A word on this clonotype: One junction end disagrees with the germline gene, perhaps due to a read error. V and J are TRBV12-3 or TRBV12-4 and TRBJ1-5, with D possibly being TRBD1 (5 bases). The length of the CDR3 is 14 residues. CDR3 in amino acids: CTSRPTVPNQPQHF. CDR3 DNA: TGTACCAGTAGACCGACAGTCCCTAATCAGCCCCAGCATTTT.

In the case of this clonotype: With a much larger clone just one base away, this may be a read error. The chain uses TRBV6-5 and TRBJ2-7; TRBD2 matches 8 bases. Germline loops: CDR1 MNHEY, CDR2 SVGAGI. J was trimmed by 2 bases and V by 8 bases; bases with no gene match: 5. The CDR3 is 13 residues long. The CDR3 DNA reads TGTGCCAGCTATGATAGCGGGACCTACGAGCAGTACTTC. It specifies CASYDSGTYEQYF.

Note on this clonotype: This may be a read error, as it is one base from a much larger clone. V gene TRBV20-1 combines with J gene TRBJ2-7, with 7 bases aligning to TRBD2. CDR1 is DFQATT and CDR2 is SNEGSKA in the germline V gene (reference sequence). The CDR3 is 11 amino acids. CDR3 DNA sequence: TGCACTGCTGGGGGGGAATACGAGCAGTACTTC. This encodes CTAGGEYEQYF.

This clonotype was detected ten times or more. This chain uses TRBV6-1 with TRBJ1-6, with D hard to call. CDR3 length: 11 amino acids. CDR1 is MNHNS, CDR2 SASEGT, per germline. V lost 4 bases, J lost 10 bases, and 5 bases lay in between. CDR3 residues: CASSAYSPLHF. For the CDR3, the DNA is TGTGCCAGCAGTGCATACTCACCCCTCCACTTT.

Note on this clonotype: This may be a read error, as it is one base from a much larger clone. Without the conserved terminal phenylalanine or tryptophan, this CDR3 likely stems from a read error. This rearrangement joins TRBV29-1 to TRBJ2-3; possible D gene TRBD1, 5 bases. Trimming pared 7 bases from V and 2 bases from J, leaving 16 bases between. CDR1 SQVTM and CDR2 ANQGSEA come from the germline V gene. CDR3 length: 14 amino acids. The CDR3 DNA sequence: TGCAGCGCAGCCAAGGGGCAGACCACAGATACGCAGTATCTT. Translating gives CSAAKGQTTDTQYL.

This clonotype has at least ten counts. Here the CDR3 DNA reads TGCGCCAGCAGCGGGACTAGCGGGATTAGCGAGCAGTACTTC. Residues: CASSGTSGISEQYF. V and J are TRBV10-1 and TRBJ2-7; TRBD2 agrees at 13 bases. The CDR3 is 14 residues long. After removal of 6 bases from V and 6 bases from J, the junction contained 5 bases not matched to a gene. Germline V lookup: CDR1 WNHNN, CDR2 SYGVQD (reference sequence).

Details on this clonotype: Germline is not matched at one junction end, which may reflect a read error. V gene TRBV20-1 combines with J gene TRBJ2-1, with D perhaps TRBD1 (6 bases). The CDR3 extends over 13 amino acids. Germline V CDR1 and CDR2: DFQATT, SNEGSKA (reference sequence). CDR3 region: CGAPLQGVREQFF. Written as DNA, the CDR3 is TGCGGTGCTCCACTACAGGGAGTGCGCGAGCAGTTCTTC.

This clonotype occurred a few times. CDR3 in DNA: TGCAGCGTGGGAAGGGTCGGAACTAGGGGGGACCAAGAGACCCAGTACTTC. Protein sequence: CSVGRVGTRGDQETQYF. V gene TRBV29-1 combines with J gene TRBJ2-5; either TRBD1 or TRBD2 may supply D (6 bases each). The CDR3 spans 17 residues. Germline V gene data show CDR1 as SQVTM and CDR2 as ANQGSEA. The ends were cut back, 6 bases at V and 0 bases at J, with 23 bases in the middle.

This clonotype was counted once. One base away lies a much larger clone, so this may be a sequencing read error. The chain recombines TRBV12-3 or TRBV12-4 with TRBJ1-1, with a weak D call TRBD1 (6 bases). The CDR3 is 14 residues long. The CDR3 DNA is TGTGGCAGCAGCCTAGCCTCAGGGGTCACTGAAGCTTTCTTT. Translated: CGSSLASGVTEAFF.

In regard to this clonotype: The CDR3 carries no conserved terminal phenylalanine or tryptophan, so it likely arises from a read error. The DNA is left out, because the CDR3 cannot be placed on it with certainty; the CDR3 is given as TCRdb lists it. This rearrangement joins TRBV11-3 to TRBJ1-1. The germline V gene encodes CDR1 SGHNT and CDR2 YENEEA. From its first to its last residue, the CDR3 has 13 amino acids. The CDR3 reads CASSIDRRFEAIL.

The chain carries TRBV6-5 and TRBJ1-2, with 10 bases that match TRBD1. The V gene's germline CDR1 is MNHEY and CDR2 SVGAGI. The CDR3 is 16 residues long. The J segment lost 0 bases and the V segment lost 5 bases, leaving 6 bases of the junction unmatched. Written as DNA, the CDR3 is TGTGCCAGCAGTCCACAGACAGGGGGCCCTAACTATGGCTACACCTTC. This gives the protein CASSPQTGGPNYGYTF.

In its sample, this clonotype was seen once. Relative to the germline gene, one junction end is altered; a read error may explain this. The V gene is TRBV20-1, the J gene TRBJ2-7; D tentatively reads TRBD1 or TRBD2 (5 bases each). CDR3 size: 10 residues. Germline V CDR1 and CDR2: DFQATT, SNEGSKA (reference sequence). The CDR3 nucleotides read TGTAAGGAGAGAGGGGACGAGCAGTACTTC. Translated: CKERGDEQYF.

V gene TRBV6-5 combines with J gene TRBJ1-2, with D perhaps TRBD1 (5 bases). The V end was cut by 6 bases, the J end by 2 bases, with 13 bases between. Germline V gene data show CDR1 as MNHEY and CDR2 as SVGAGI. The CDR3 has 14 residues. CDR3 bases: TGTGCCAGCAGGCCACACGGGGCGAACTATGGCTACACCTTC. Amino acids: CASRPHGANYGYTF.

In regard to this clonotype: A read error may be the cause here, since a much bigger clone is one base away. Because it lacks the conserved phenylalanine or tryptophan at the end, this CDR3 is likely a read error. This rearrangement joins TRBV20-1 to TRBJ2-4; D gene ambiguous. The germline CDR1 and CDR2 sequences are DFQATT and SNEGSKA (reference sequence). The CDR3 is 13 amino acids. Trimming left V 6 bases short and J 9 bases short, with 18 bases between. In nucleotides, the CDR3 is TGCAGTGCAATCCTCCCGGTCCCAGCCATTCAGTACTCC. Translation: CSAILPVPAIQYS.

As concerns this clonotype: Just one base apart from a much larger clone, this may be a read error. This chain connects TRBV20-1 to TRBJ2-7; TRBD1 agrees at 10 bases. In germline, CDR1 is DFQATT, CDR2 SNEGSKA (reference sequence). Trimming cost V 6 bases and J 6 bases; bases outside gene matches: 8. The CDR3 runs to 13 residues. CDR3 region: CSAAGTGVVEQYF. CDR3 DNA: TGCAGTGCAGCTGGGACAGGGGTGGTCGAGCAGTACTTC.

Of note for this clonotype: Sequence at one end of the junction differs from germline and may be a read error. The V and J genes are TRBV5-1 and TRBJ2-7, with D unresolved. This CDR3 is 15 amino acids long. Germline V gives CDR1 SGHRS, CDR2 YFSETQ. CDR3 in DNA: TGCACCAGCAGCTTGAACCCTGGTTCGAGCTACGAGCAGTACTTC. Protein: CTSSLNPGSSYEQYF.

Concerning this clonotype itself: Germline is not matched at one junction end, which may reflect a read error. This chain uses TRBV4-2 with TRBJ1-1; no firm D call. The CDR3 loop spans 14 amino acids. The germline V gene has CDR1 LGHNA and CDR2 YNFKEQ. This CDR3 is CASSPRCQYTETFF. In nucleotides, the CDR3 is TGTGCCAGCAGCCCCCGATGCCAGTACACTGAAACTTTCTTT.

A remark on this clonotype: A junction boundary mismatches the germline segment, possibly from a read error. The CDR3 region is CASSLAWGRRLSRSFYNEQLF. As DNA, the CDR3 is TGTGCCAGTAGTTTAGCTTGGGGCAGGAGGCTTAGTCGAAGCTTCTACAATGAGCAGTTATTC. This chain uses TRBV11-1 with TRBJ2-1; D possibly matches TRBD1 or TRBD2 (5 bases each). The germline V gene encodes CDR1 SGHAT and CDR2 FQDESV (reference sequence). The CDR3 runs to 21 residues.

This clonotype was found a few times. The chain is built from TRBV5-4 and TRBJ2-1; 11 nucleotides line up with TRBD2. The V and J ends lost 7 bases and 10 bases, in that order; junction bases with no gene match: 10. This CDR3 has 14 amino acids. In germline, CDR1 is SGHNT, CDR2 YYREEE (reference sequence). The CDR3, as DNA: TGTGCCAGCTTCATAGCGGGGGGGCCCAGAGAGCAGTTCTTC. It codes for CASFIAGGPREQFF.

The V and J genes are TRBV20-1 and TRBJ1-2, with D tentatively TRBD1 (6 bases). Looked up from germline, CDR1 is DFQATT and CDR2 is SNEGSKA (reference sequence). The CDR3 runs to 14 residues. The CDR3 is CRAPIRGPKGGYTF. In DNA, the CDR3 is TGCAGAGCTCCCATCAGGGGACCGAAAGGAGGCTACACCTTC.

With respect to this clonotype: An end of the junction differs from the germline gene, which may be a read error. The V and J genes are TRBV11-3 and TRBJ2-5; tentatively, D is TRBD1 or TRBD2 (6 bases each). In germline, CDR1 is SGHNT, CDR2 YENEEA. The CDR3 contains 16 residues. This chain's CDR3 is CASSFPRLSGAKTQYF. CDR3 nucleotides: TGTGCTAGCAGCTTCCCAAGACTATCGGGGGCGAAGACCCAGTACTTC.

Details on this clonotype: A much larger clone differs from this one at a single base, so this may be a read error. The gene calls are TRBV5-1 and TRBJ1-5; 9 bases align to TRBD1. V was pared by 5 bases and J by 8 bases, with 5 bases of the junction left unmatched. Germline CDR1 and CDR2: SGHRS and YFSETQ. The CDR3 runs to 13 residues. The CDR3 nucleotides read TGCGCCAGCAGAAGGGGACAGGGAGAGCCCCAGCATTTT. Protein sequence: CASRRGQGEPQHF.